These 27 T cell receptor beta chains came from one sample sequenced in a study of T-cell memory formation after mild COVID-19. TCRdb passed the 5' RACE reads through MiXCR, listing each CDR3 protein once. In the table there are around 320,000 distinct CDR3 sequences, approximately 29% of which are singletons. Sample: PBMCs or a T cell subset sorted from them (not recorded which). These TCRs come from an adult woman who had mild COVID-19 (a few samples of this study predate the infection). Cell type and time point are not known.

The chain links TRBV11-1 to TRBJ1-2; possible D gene TRBD1, 5 bases. Trimming took 6 bases from V and 4 from J, leaving 12 bases between them. The CDR3 sequence is 13 residues long. Per germline, CDR1 SGHAT and CDR2 FQDESV (reference sequence). The CDR3 DNA reads as TGTGCCAGCAGTGAGGGACGGCTCTATGGCTACACCTTC. Its protein is CASSEGRLYGYTF.

The chain uses TRBV10-3 and TRBJ2-3; TRBD2 might be the D (6 bases). V lost 1 base to trimming and J lost 6 bases, with 11 bases between them. CDR1 is ENHRY and CDR2 is SYGVKD in the germline V gene. The CDR3 is 14 residues long. CDR3 bases: TGTGCCATCAGTGAGTGGTCGGGGGAGGATACGCAGTATTTT. Translation gives CAISEWSGEDTQYF.

This sequence joins TRBV2 and TRBJ2-3; D possibly corresponds to TRBD2 (6 bases). In germline, CDR1 is SNHLY, CDR2 FYNNEI. This CDR3 spans 15 amino acids. Trimming shortened V by 7 bases and J by 0 bases, and 14 bases separated the two germline ends. This chain's CDR3 is CASTPTGVSTDTQYF. CDR3 DNA: TGTGCCAGCACACCTACGGGAGTCAGCACAGATACGCAGTATTTT.

This clonotype has a count of ten or more. The V call is TRBV12-3 or TRBV12-4, the J call TRBJ2-2; possible D gene TRBD2, 6 bases. V lost 10 bases, J lost 7 bases, and 28 bases lay in between. The CDR3 runs to 17 residues. CDR3: CAIQSKGVRGFRGELFF. CDR3 in DNA: TGTGCCATCCAATCCAAGGGAGTCCGGGGGTTCCGCGGGGAGCTGTTTTTT.

V is TRBV4-3 and J is TRBJ2-7; 10 nucleotides line up with TRBD1. J gave up 4 bases and V 0 bases, and 3 bases lay outside the gene matches. This CDR3 is built from 15 residues. CDR1 and CDR2 from the germline V gene are LGHNA and YSLEER. The CDR3 sequence: CASSQDAGQGYEQYF. Here the CDR3 DNA reads TGCGCCAGCAGCCAAGATGCGGGACAGGGGTACGAGCAGTACTTC.

This clonotype was seen only once. The chain is built from TRBV5-8 and TRBJ2-5; 13 nucleotides line up with TRBD2. CDR3 length equals 16 residues. Germline V CDR1 and CDR2: SGHTS, YDEGEE. J gave up 1 base and V 4 bases, and 4 bases lay outside the gene matches. The CDR3 spells CASSLGLAGSQETQYF. CDR3 coding DNA: TGTGCCAGCAGCCTGGGACTAGCGGGGAGCCAAGAGACCCAGTACTTC.

In this sample, this clonotype turned up a few times. The CDR3 DNA follows: TGCGCCAGCAGCTTGAACAGGGATTACGAGCAGTACTTC. Residues: CASSLNRDYEQYF. V gene TRBV5-1 combines with J gene TRBJ2-7; tentative D call: TRBD1 (6 bases). This CDR3 is built from 13 residues. The V gene's germline CDR1 is SGHRS and CDR2 YFSETQ. Trimming cost V 1 base and J 4 bases, with 9 bases left between them.

The V call is TRBV24-1, the J call TRBJ2-3; weak D call: TRBD2 (7 bases). CDR3 length equals 14 residues. CDR1 KGHDR and CDR2 SFDVKD come from the germline V gene. V lost 1 base, J lost 4 bases, and 8 bases lay in between. The CDR3 region is CATSDFGGPDTQYF. Here the CDR3 DNA reads TGTGCCACCAGTGATTTCGGGGGGCCAGATACGCAGTATTTT.

V and J are TRBV5-1 and TRBJ2-5; 11 nucleotides line up with TRBD1. V lost 4 bases to trimming and J lost 2 bases; unmatched junction nucleotides: 7. Looked up from germline, CDR1 is SGHRS and CDR2 is YFSETQ. CDR3 length equals 16 residues. CDR3 in amino acids: CASSPGDRGEQETQYF. The CDR3 bases are TGCGCCAGCAGCCCGGGGGACAGGGGGGAACAAGAGACCCAGTACTTC.

This clonotype has a count of ten or more. V is TRBV18 and J is TRBJ2-7; D might be TRBD1 (5 bases). Germline V gives CDR1 KGHSH, CDR2 LQKENI. V lost 5 bases to trimming and J lost 6 bases, with 11 bases between them. This CDR3 is 12 amino acids long. The DNA for the CDR3 is TGTGCCAGCTCAATGAAAGGGGTCGAGCAGTACTTC. As protein: CASSMKGVEQYF.

The chain combines TRBV4-1 with TRBJ1-5, with TRBD1 identical over 7 bases. V gave up 2 bases and J gave up 2 bases; unmatched junction bases: 3. Germline values: CDR1 MGHRA, CDR2 YSYEKL. The CDR3 extends over 15 amino acids. The CDR3 loop is CASSQLTGGNQPQHF. The CDR3 bases are TGCGCCAGCAGCCAACTTACAGGGGGCAATCAGCCCCAGCATTTT.

The gene calls are TRBV20-1 and TRBJ1-1; tentative D call: TRBD1 (5 bases). Deletions cut 3 bases from V and 3 bases from J, with 11 bases between. Germline V gene lookup returns CDR1 DFQATT and CDR2 SNEGSKA (reference sequence). The length of the CDR3 is 13 residues. In DNA form, the CDR3 reads TGCAGTGCTAGGCGGCGGGGGTACACTGAAGCTTTCTTT. The encoded protein is CSARRRGYTEAFF.

The chain joins TRBV5-5 to TRBJ2-2; tentative D call: TRBD1 (5 bases). Germline V gene data show CDR1 as SGHKS and CDR2 as YYEKEE (reference sequence). CDR3 size: 17 residues. V lost 3 bases and J lost 4, with 19 bases in between. This chain's CDR3 is CASSSARWGRTTGELFF. The CDR3 coding sequence is TGTGCCAGCAGCTCCGCGCGATGGGGCCGGACCACCGGGGAGCTGTTTTTT. The whole variable domain, filled in from reference TRBV5-5 and TRBJ2-2, reads DAGVTQSPTHLIKTRGQQVTLRCSPISGHKSVSWYQQVLGQGPQFIFQYYEKEERGRGNFPDRFSARQFPNYSSELNVNALLLGDSALYLCASSSARWGRTTGELFFGEGSRLTVL.

This clonotype turned up a few times. V usage is TRBV7-2 and J usage is TRBJ1-6; 11 bases map to TRBD1. CDR3 length equals 15 residues. Trimming at V came to 5 bases and at J to 8 bases, leaving 5 bases not matched to a gene. Germline CDR1 reads SGHTA; CDR2 reads FQGNSA. The CDR3 nucleotides read TGTGCCAGCAGCCCCGGGACAGGGGGAGATTCACCCCTCCACTTT. Protein sequence: CASSPGTGGDSPLHF.

This clonotype appeared a few times. The chain uses TRBV7-2 and TRBJ2-3; 12 bases are a match to TRBD1. CDR1 SGHTA and CDR2 FQGNSA come from the germline V gene. Trimming cost V 0 bases and J 1 base; bases outside gene matches: 2. The CDR3 has 17 amino acids. CDR3 DNA: TGTGCCAGCAGCTTAGCGGGACAGGGGGCCCGCACAGATACGCAGTATTTT. Translating it yields CASSLAGQGARTDTQYF.

The CDR3 spells CASSLTGASYEQYF. The CDR3 region has the DNA TGTGCCAGCAGCTTAACAGGGGCCTCCTACGAGCAGTACTTC. The chain joins TRBV5-4 to TRBJ2-7; 7 nucleotides line up with TRBD1. Germline CDR1 reads SGHNT; CDR2 reads YYREEE (reference sequence). The V segment lost 2 bases and the J segment 0 bases; nucleotides outside the gene matches: 2. The CDR3 is made up of 14 amino acids.

Only a few counts were recorded for this clonotype. The chain combines TRBV7-9 with TRBJ2-7; D is undetermined. The CDR3 covers 13 residues. The germline CDR1 and CDR2 sequences are SEHNR and FQNEAQ (reference sequence). V dropped 5 bases and J dropped 5 bases, with 13 bases sitting between them. The CDR3: CASSPLRRNEQYF. CDR3 nucleotides: TGTGCCAGCAGCCCCTTACGGCGGAACGAGCAGTACTTC.

This clonotype was observed a handful of times. The V call is TRBV5-1, the J call TRBJ2-1; 7 nucleotides align to TRBD2. Per germline, CDR1 SGHRS and CDR2 YFSETQ. The CDR3 has 15 amino acids. Trimming cost V 4 bases and J 5 bases; bases outside gene matches: 9. CDR3 in amino acids: CASSPAERDDNEQFF. CDR3 DNA: TGCGCCAGCAGCCCGGCGGAGCGGGACGACAATGAGCAGTTCTTC.

Only a few counts were recorded for this clonotype. The chain links TRBV20-1 to TRBJ2-2; no reliable D call. Germline values: CDR1 DFQATT, CDR2 SNEGSKA (reference sequence). This CDR3 has 11 residues. V lost 1 base and J 4 bases, leaving 1 base between the germline ends. The CDR3: CSARVTGELFF. CDR3 bases: TGCAGTGCTAGAGTCACCGGGGAGCTGTTTTTT.

This rearrangement joins TRBV9 to TRBJ2-1; the D gene is possibly TRBD2 (6 bases). Between the trimmed V and J ends, which lost 3 bases and 4 bases, there was a span of 17 bases. The germline V gene encodes CDR1 SGDLS and CDR2 YYNGEE. CDR3 length: 16 amino acids. The CDR3 protein is CASSAGLAGVYNEQFF. Written as DNA, the CDR3 is TGTGCCAGCAGCGCGGGACTCGCCGGGGTGTACAATGAGCAGTTCTTC.

The chain couples TRBV12-3 or TRBV12-4 to TRBJ2-5; D is unresolved. V was trimmed by 7 bases and J by 5 bases, leaving 20 bases between them. The CDR3 is 15 residues long. The CDR3 DNA reads as TGTGCCAGCACAAGACACCCGAACCGCCAGGAGACCCAGTACTTC. Translation: CASTRHPNRQETQYF.

This chain uses TRBV11-2 with TRBJ1-1, with a tentative D call TRBD1 (6 bases). V gave up 0 bases and J gave up 6 bases, with 11 bases separating them. CDR3 length equals 14 residues. Germline V gives CDR1 SGHAT, CDR2 FQNNGV. The CDR3 spells CASSLDLGQSEAFF. In DNA, the CDR3 is TGTGCCAGCAGCTTAGACCTAGGACAGTCTGAAGCTTTCTTT.

The chain is built from TRBV18 and TRBJ2-1; the match to TRBD1 covers 9 bases. This CDR3 has 15 amino acids. Losses at the gene ends were 5 bases for V and 4 bases for J; bases not matched to a gene: 6. From germline, CDR1 is KGHSH and CDR2 LQKENI. CDR3 in amino acids: CASSGGQGKYNEQFF. Written as DNA, the CDR3 is TGTGCCAGCTCAGGGGGACAGGGAAAGTACAATGAGCAGTTCTTC.

This clonotype turned up a few times. The chain has TRBV20-1 and TRBJ2-3, with a weak D call TRBD2 (5 bases). V dropped 3 bases and J dropped 10 bases, with 17 bases sitting between them. The germline CDR1 and CDR2 sequences are DFQATT and SNEGSKA (reference sequence). This CDR3 comprises 13 residues. The CDR3 nucleotides read TGCAGTGCTAGCGGAGTTTGGCGGGCGGCGCAGTATTTT. This translates into CSASGVWRAAQYF.

This clonotype was seen just once. J is TRBJ2-2 and V is TRBV6-6; tentatively, D is TRBD2 (6 bases). Germline CDR1 reads MNHNY; CDR2 reads SVGAGI (reference sequence). There are 14 residues in the CDR3. Trimming stripped 7 bases from V and 7 bases from J, with 16 bases between. The CDR3 is CASTGGGDDGELFF. The DNA for the CDR3 is TGTGCCAGCACCGGCGGAGGGGACGACGGGGAGCTGTTTTTT.

This clonotype was counted many times. J is TRBJ2-2 and V is TRBV12-3 or TRBV12-4; no firm D call. Trimming pared 1 base from V and 6 bases from J, leaving 3 bases between. This CDR3 is built from 12 residues. CDR3 sequence: CASSLGSGELFF. The CDR3 bases are TGTGCCAGCAGTTTAGGGTCCGGGGAGCTGTTTTTT.

With respect to this clonotype: Possible read error: a much larger clone is one base away. The chain links TRBV12-3 or TRBV12-4 to TRBJ2-1; 10 positions agree with TRBD2. This CDR3 region has 13 residues. Written as DNA, the CDR3 is TGTGACAGCAGGCTGAATAGCGGGGGGCAACAGTTCTTC. The encoded protein is CDSRLNSGGQQFF.